Reported below is one T cell receptor (beta chain). Its antigen is unidentified. This sample is part of a study of shared clonotypes between healthy human individuals. This table comes from immunoSEQ multiplex PCR, and its TCRdb copy is limited to in-frame clones, with some not included. The sample yields over a million clones, 97% to 99% seen once. Points from the study as a whole: In several donors, roughly 5.2% of naive CD4 clonotypes appeared in common. Shared clonotypes across all four donors exceeded non-shared ones in generation probability.

The CDR3 covers 18 residues. The V and J ends lost 5 bases and 3 bases respectively, with 25 bases between them. CDR1 and CDR2 from the germline V gene are SGHVS and FQNEAQ. Donation came from healthy HIV-negative adults that had no recent acute infections or vaccinations. CD4+ cells underwent separation, giving CD45RA+ naive and CD45RA-negative memory subsets. This TCR was recovered from a man younger than 45 in good health. The sequenced material came from naive CD4+ T cells sorted from blood. Indicated subset: CD45RA+ positively selected. V is TRBV7-8 and J is TRBJ1-1; possibly TRBD1 for D (5 bases). The CDR3 region is CASSRKGQLGVGDTEAFF. The CDR3 coding sequence is TGTGCCAGCAGCCGTAAAGGGCAGCTAGGGGTGGGAGACACTGAAGCTTTCTTT.